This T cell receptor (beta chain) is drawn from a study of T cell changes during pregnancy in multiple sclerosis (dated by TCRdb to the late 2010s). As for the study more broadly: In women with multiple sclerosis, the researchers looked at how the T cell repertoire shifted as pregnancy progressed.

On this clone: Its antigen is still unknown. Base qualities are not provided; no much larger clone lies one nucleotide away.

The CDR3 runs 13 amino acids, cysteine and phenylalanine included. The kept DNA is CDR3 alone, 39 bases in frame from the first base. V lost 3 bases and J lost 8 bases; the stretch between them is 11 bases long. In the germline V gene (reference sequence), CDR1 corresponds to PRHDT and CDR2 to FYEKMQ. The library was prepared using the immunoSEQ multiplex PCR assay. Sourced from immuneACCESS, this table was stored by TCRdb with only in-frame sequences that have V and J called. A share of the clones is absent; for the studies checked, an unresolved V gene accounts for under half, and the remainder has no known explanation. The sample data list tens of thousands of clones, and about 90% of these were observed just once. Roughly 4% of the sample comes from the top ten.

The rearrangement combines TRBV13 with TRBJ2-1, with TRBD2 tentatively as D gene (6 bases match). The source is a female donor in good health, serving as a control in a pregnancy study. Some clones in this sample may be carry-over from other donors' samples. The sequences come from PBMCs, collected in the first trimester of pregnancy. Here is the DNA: TGTGCCAGCAGCTTCGAAGCTAGCGATGAGCAGTTCTTC. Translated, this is CASSFEASDEQFF.